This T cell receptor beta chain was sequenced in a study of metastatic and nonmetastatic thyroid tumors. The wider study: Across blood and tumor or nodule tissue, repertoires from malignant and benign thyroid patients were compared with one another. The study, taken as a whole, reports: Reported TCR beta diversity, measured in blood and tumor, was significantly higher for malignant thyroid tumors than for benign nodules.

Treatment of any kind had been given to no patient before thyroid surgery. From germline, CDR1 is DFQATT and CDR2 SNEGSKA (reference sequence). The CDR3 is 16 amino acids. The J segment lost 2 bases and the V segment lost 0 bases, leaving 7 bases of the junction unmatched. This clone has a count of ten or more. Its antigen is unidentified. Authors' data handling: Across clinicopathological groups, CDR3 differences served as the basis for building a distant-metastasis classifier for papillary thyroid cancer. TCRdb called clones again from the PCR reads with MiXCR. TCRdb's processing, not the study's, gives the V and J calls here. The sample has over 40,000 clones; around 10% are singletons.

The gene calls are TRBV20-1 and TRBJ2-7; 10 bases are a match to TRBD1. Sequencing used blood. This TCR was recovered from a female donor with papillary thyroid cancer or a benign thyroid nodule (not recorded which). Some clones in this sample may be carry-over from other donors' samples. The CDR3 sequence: CSARDPRTGGAYEQYF. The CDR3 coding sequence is TGCAGTGCTAGAGATCCCAGGACAGGGGGTGCCTACGAGCAGTACTTC.